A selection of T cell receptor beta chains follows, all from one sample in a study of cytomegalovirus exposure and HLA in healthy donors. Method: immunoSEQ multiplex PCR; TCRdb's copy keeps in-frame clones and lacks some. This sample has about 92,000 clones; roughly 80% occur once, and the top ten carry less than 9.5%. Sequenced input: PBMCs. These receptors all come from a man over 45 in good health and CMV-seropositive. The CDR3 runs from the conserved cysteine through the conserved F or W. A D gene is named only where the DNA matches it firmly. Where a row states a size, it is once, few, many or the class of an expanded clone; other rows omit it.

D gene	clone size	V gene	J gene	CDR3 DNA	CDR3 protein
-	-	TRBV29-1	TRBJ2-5	TGCAGCGTTGACCGACAGCTCCGAGAGACCCAGTACTTC	CSVDRQLRETQYF
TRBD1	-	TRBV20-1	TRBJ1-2	TGCACGCGACAGGGAGCAGATGGCTACACCTTC	CTRQGADGYTF
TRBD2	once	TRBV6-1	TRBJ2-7	TGTGCCAGCAGTGGACTAGCGGGGAACTACGAGCAGTACTTC	CASSGLAGNYEQYF
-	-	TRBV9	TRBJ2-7	TGTGCCAGCAGCGTAGGGACAAACTCCTACGAGCAGTACTTC	CASSVGTNSYEQYF
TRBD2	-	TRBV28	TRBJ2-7	TGTGCCAGCGCAAGCGGGGGGCGGCACTACGAGCAGTACTTC	CASASGGRHYEQYF
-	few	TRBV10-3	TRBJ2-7	TGTGCCATCAGCGCCGACAATTCCTACGAGCAGTACTTC	CAISADNSYEQYF
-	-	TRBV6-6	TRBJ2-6	TGTGCCAGCAACGGACACCTCTCTGGGGCCAACGTCCTGACTTTC	CASNGHLSGANVLTF
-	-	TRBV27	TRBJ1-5	TGTGCCAGCAGTCTGCGCGGAAATCAGCCCCAGCATTTT	CASSLRGNQPQHF
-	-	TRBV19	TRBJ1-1	TGTGCCAGTAGTATTGGGGGGTTGAGGTTTGAAGCTTTCTTT	CASSIGGLRFEAFF
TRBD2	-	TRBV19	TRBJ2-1	TGTGCCAGTAGTACCAGGACTAGCGGGGGAGCTTACAATGAGCAGTTCTTC	CASSTRTSGGAYNEQFF
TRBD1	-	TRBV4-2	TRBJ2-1	TGTGCCAGCAGCCAAGGGTCCGGGACAGGCCAAGGTGGGCAGTTCTTC	CASSQGSGTGQGGQFF
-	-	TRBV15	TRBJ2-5	TGTGCCACCAGCAGAGGACAGATCCAAGAGACCCAGTACTTC	CATSRGQIQETQYF
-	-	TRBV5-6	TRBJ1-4	TGTGCCAGCAGCTGGGGGCGCGGGGAAAAACTGTTTTTT	CASSWGRGEKLFF
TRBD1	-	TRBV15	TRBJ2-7	TGTGCCACCAGCAGAGATCACCCGGACAGGGGTAGCGAGCAGTACTTC	CATSRDHPDRGSEQYF
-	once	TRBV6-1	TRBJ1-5	TGTGCCAGCAGTGAATGGAGGGGCTCGTTACCCCAGCATTTT	CASSEWRGSLPQHF
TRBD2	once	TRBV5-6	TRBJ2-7	TGTGCCAGCAGCTTTGAGGAGGTGGGTAGCGGGGTACCGAGGGAGCAGTACTTC	CASSFEEVGSGVPREQYF
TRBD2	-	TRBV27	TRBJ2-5	TGTGCCAGCAGTTTATTTTTTCTAGCGGGGGACAAGGGGGAGACCCAGTACTTC	CASSLFFLAGDKGETQYF
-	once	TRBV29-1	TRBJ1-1	TGCAGCGTTGAAGTGGGGGCGCGGGGGACTGAAGCTTTCTTT	CSVEVGARGTEAFF
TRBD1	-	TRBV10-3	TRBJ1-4	TGTGCCATCAGTGGGACAGGGGGCAATGAAAAACTGTTTTTT	CAISGTGGNEKLFF
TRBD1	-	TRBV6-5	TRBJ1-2	TGTGCCAGCAGCCTGGGACAGGCCCTTTTCTATGGCTACACCTTC	CASSLGQALFYGYTF
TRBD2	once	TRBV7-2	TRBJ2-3	TGTGCCAGCAGCCCCCGGGGAAGCGGGGGCCGCCCCCATACGCAGTATTTT	CASSPRGSGGRPHTQYF
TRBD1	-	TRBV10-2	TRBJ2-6	TGCGCCAGCAGGCCCGGGACAGGGTTCGGGGCCAACGTCCTGACTTTC	CASRPGTGFGANVLTF
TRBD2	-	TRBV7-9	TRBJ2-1	TGTGCCAGCAGCTTAGGACTAGCGGGGGCCTACAATGAGCAGTTCTTC	CASSLGLAGAYNEQFF
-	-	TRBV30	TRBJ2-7	TGTGCCTGGAGTTCCGAGTCCGAGCAGTACTTC	CAWSSESEQYF
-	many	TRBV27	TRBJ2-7	TGTGCCAGCAGTCCCTCCTCCTACGAGCAGTACTTC	CASSPSSYEQYF
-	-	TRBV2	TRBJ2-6	TGTGCCAGCAGTGAACCCAGCTCTGGGGCCAACGTCCTGACTTTC	CASSEPSSGANVLTF
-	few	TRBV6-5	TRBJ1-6	TGTGCCAGCAGTTACGAGGGCCGAAATAATTCACCCCTCCACTTT	CASSYEGRNNSPLHF
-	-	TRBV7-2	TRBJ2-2	TGTGCCAGCAGCTTAGATACAAGAGGGGAGCTGTTTTTT	CASSLDTRGELFF
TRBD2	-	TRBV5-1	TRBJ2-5	TGCGCCAGCAGCGTCGGGACTAACCAAGAGACCCAGTACTTC	CASSVGTNQETQYF
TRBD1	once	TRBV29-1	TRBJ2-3	TGCAGCGTTTTTCACGGACAGGGGGAAACAGATACGCAGTATTTT	CSVFHGQGETDTQYF
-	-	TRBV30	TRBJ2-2	TGTGCCTGGAGTGTACGCCAGGGAATTATCACCGGGGAGCTGTTTTTT	CAWSVRQGIITGELFF
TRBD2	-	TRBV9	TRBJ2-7	TGTGCCAGCAGCCCAGGGCTAGCGGGCTCCTACGAGCAGTACTTC	CASSPGLAGSYEQYF
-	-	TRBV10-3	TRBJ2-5	TGTGCCATCAGTGACGGAGGATTAGAGACCCAGTACTTC	CAISDGGLETQYF
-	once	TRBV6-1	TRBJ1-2	TGTGCCAGCAGGGACAGTAGAGCTAACTATGGCTACACCTTC	CASRDSRANYGYTF
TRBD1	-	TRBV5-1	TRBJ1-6	TGCGCCAGCAGAGGACAGGAGAATTCACCCCTCAACTTT	CASRGQENSPLNF
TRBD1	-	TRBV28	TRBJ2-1	TGTGCCAGCAGTTCGGACAGGGGGCTGAGGAATGAGCAGTTCTTC	CASSSDRGLRNEQFF
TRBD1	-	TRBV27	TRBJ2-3	TGTGCCAGCAGCCTGACAGGGATCGCGCAGTATTTT	CASSLTGIAQYF
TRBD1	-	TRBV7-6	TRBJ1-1	TGTGCCAGCAGATCGGGACAGGGGACCACTGAAGCTTTCTTT	CASRSGQGTTEAFF
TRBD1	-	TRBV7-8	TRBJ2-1	TGTGCCAGCAGCTCAGACAGGGACCCGCCCTACAATGAGCAGTTCTTC	CASSSDRDPPYNEQFF
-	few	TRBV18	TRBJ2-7	TGTGCCAGCTCATCGCAGGGAGGCGAGCAGTACTTC	CASSSQGGEQYF
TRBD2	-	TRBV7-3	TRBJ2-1	TGTGCCAGCAGCTTAACTAAGGTGGGGAGCGGGGGGGCGAAATCTTACAATGAGCAGTTCTTC	CASSLTKVGSGGAKSYNEQFF
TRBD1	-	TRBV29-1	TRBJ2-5	TGCAGCGTTGAACAAGGACACGCACAGGGGGGGACCCAGTACTTC	CSVEQGHAQGGTQYF
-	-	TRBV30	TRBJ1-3	TGTGCCTGGAGTCTGCAAACCGGGTCCTCTGGAAACACCATATATTTT	CAWSLQTGSSGNTIYF
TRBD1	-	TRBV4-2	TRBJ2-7	TGTGCCAGCAGCCCCCGGGACAGTTCCTACGAGCAGTACTTC	CASSPRDSSYEQYF
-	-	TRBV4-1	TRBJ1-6	TGCGCCAGCAGCCAAGCACCGAGCCCACCCCTCCACTTT	CASSQAPSPPLHF
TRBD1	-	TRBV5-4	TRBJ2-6	TGTGCCAGCAACACCTACAGGGGTCTTTCCTCTGGGGCCAACGTCCTGACTTTC	CASNTYRGLSSGANVLTF
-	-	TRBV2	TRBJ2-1	TGTGCCAGCAGCTACTACAATGAGCAGTTCTTC	CASSYYNEQFF
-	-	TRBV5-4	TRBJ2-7	TGTGCCAGCAGCTTGGCTGGCGGGGACGAGCAGTACTTC	CASSLAGGDEQYF
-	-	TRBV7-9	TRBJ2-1	TGTGCCAGCAGCTTTCTGCAGGGTCACGAGCAGTTCTTC	CASSFLQGHEQFF
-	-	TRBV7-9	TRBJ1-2	TGTGCCAGCAGATCGATCCTCGGGGGCTACACCTTC	CASRSILGGYTF
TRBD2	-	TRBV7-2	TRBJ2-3	TGTGCCAGCAGCTTGTCCGGGACTAGAGCAGATACGCAGTATTTT	CASSLSGTRADTQYF
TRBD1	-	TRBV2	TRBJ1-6	TGTGCCAGCAGTCCGGGGACAGGGTCTTCACCCCTCCACTTT	CASSPGTGSSPLHF
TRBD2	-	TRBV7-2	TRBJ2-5	TGTGCCAGCAGGCTAGCGGGGGGGGTAGAGACCCAGTACTTC	CASRLAGGVETQYF
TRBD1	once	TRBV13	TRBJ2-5	TGTGCCAGCAGCTCCCGGGACAGGGGAGAGGAGACCCAGTACTTC	CASSSRDRGEETQYF
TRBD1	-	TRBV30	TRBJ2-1	TGTGCCTGGAGGGCCGGGACAGGGATTACTGAGCAGTTCTTC	CAWRAGTGITEQFF
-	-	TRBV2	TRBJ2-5	TGTGCCAGCAGCAAGGAACTGGGCACACTGAGAGAGACCCAGTACTTC	CASSKELGTLRETQYF
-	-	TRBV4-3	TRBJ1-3	TGCGCCAGCAGCCAAGATGGCTCGGACAGAAACACCATATATTTT	CASSQDGSDRNTIYF
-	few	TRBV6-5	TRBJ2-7	TGTGCCAGCAGTCTGAGCGGGCCGTACGAGCAGTACTTC	CASSLSGPYEQYF
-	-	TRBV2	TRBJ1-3	TGTGCCAGCAGTGAGCGGGATCCACTCTCTGGAAACACCATATATTTT	CASSERDPLSGNTIYF